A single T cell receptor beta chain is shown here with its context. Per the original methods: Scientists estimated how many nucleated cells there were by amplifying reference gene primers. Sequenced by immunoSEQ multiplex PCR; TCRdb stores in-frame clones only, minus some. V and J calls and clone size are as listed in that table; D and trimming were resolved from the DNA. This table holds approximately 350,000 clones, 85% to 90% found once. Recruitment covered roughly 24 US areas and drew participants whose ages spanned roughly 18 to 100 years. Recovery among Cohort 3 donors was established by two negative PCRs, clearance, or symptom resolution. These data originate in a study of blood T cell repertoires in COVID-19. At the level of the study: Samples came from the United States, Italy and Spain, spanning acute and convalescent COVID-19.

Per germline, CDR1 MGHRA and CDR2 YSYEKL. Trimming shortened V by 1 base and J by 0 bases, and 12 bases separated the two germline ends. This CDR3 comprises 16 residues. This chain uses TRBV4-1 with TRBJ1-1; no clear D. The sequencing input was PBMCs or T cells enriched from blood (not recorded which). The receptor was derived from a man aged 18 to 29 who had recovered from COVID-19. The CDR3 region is CASSQGTELMNTEAFF. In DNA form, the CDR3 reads TGCGCCAGCAGCCAAGGCACGGAACTAATGAACACTGAAGCTTTCTTT.